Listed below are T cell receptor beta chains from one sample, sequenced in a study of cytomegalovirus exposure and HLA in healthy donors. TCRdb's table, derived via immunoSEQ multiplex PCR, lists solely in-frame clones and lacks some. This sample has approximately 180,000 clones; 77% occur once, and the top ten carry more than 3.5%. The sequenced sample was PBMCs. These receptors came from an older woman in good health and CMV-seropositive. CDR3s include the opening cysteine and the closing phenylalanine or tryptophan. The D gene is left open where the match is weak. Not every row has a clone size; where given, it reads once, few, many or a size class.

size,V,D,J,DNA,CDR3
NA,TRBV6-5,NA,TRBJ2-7,TGTGCCAGCATTCCGGGGCAGGGGACCTACGAGCAGTACTTC,CASIPGQGTYEQYF
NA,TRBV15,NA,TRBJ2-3,TGTGCCACCAGTAGCACGGGGGGCGTTAGGGACACAGATACGCAGTATTTT,CATSSTGGVRDTDTQYF
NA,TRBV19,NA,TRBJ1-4,TGTGCCAGTAGTACCGCGGGGGGGTCAGATGAAAAACTGTTTTTT,CASSTAGGSDEKLFF
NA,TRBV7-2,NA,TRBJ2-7,TGTGCCAGCAGCTCAATTTACGAGCAGTACTTC,CASSSIYEQYF
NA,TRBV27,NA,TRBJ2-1,TGTGCCAGCCGGGCAGGGATTGAGCAGTTCTTC,CASRAGIEQFF
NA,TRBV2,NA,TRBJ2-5,TGTGCCAGCAGTCGTATTTCCCAGTACTTC,CASSRISQYF
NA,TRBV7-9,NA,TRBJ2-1,TGTGCCAGCAGCTTACAGGGGACGGGCGATGAGCAGTTCTTC,CASSLQGTGDEQFF
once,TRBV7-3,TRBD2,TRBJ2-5,TGTGCCAGCAGCCGGACTAGCGGGACACAAGAGACCCAGTACTTC,CASSRTSGTQETQYF
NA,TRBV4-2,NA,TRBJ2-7,TGTGCCAGCAGCCAAGAAATTCGGGAAAGCGAGCAGTACTTC,CASSQEIRESEQYF
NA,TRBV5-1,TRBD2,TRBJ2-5,TGCGCCAGCAGCTTGGTTACTAGCGGGAGTGACAGGACCCAGTACTTC,CASSLVTSGSDRTQYF
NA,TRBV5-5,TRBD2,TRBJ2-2,TGTGCCAGCAGCTCTAGACTAGCGGGGGGAACCGGGGAGCTGTTTTTT,CASSSRLAGGTGELFF
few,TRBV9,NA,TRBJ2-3,TGTGCCAGCAGCAGCCGGGATACGCAGTATTTT,CASSSRDTQYF
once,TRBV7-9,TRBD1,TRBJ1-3,TGTGCCAGCAGCCGCGGGACAGGGGGTTTCGATACTGGAAACACCATATATTTT,CASSRGTGGFDTGNTIYF
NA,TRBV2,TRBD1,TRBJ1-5,TGTGCCAGCAGCCACTTTCGGACAGGGAATCAGCCCCAGCATTTT,CASSHFRTGNQPQHF
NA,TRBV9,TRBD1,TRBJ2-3,TGTGCCAGCAGCCCCACGACAGCGACAGGGTCCTTCCTCACAGATACGCAGTATTTT,CASSPTTATGSFLTDTQYF
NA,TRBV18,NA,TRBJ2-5,TGTGCCAGCTCACAAGACTGGTACCAAGAGACCCAGTACTTC,CASSQDWYQETQYF
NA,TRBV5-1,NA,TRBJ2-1,TGCGCCAGCAGCTCAGGGGGGTTCTCCTACAATGAGCAGTTCTTC,CASSSGGFSYNEQFF
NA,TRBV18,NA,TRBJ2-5,TGTGCCAGCTCACCAACACTACAAGAGACCCAGTACTTC,CASSPTLQETQYF
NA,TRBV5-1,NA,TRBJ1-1,TGCGCCAGCAGCTTGAATGGCGGGGACACTGAAGCTTTCTTT,CASSLNGGDTEAFF
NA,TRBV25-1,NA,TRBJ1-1,TGTGCCAGCAGTGAGCGTGACACAGGCGGTGCTTTCTTT,CASSERDTGGAFF
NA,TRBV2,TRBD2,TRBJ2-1,TGTGCCAGCAGTGAAGTCCGGCTAGCGGTTTACAATGAGCAGTTCTTC,CASSEVRLAVYNEQFF
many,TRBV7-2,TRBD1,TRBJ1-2,TGTGCCAGCAGCGACAGGGGGCTTGGCTACACCTTC,CASSDRGLGYTF
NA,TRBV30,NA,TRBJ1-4,TGTGCCTGGAGTGGGTGGGAGGAAAAACTGTTTTTT,CAWSGWEEKLFF
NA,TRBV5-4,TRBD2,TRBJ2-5,TGTGCCAGCAGCCCCCAAAGCCGGACTGGGACTAAAGAGACCCAGTACTTC,CASSPQSRTGTKETQYF
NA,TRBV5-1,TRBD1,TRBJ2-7,TGCGCCAGCAGACAGGGGACGTCCTACGAGCAGTACTTC,CASRQGTSYEQYF
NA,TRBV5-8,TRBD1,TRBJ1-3,TGTGCCAGCAGCCAATACAAAGGGACAGGGAATCAAGAAAACACCATATATTTT,CASSQYKGTGNQENTIYF
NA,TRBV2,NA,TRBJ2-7,TGTGCCAGCACCCGCGAGATCTCCTCCTACGAGCAGTACTTC,CASTREISSYEQYF
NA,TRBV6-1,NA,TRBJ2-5,TGTGCCAGCAGCCCGGGACACTGGGAGACCCAGTACTTC,CASSPGHWETQYF
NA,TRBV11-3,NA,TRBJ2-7,TGTGCCAGACCCTCCGGGAGCCTGCCCTACGAGCAGTACTTC,CARPSGSLPYEQYF
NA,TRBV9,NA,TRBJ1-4,TGTGCCAGCAGCGTGGGGGCGGAGTCTAATGAAAAACTGTTTTTT,CASSVGAESNEKLFF
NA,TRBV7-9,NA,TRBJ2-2,TGTGCCAGCCAGGGCGGATCAACCGGGGAGCTGTTTTTT,CASQGGSTGELFF
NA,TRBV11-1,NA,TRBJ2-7,TGTGCCAGCAGCTTGCGGGACAGCTCCTACGAGCAGTACTTC,CASSLRDSSYEQYF
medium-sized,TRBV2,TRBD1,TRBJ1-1,TGTGCCAGCAGTGAGACAGGGGTGAACACTGAAGCTTTCTTT,CASSETGVNTEAFF
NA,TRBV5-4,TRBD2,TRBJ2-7,TGTGCCAGCAGCTCCGGACTAGCGGGAAAATACGAGCAGTACTTC,CASSSGLAGKYEQYF
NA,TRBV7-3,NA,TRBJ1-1,TGTGCCAGCAGCTTAAATGCAGGGGAGACTGAAGCTTTCTTT,CASSLNAGETEAFF
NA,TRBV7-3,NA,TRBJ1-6,TGTGCCAGCAGCTTATTAGGGGATTCACCCCTCCACTTT,CASSLLGDSPLHF
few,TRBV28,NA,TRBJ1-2,TGTGCCAGCAGTCCCCCGGGCTATGGCTACACCTTC,CASSPPGYGYTF
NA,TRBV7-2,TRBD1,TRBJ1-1,TGTGCCAGCAGCTTAGAACAGGGGCAGAGGGCTTTCTTT,CASSLEQGQRAFF
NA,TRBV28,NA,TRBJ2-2,TGTGCCAGCAGGGGGGCCAGAACCGGGGAGCTGTTTTTT,CASRGARTGELFF
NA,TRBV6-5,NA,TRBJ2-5,TGTGCCAGCAGTCTTCCGGGGGACGAAGAGACCCAGTACTTC,CASSLPGDEETQYF
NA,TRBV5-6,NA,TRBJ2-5,TGTGCCAGCATTTCCCAGGGGGGTCGGGGGACCCAGTACTTC,CASISQGGRGTQYF
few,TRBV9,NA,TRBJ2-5,TGTGCCAGCAGCGTTCGCACGAGGGGGGAGACCCAGTACTTC,CASSVRTRGETQYF
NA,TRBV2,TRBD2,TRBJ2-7,TGTGCCAGCAGCGTAAGCGGGAGAGTGGGCGAGCAGTACTTC,CASSVSGRVGEQYF
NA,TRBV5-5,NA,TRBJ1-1,TGTGCCAGCAGCTTATCGACGCGGGGAGATGGAGCTTTCTTT,CASSLSTRGDGAFF
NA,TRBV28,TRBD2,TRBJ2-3,TGTGCCAGCAGCAGACGACGACTAGCGGGCACAGATACGCAGTATTTT,CASSRRRLAGTDTQYF
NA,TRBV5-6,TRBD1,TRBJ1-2,TGTGCCAGCAGCCACGACAGGGACATTAACTATGGCTACACCTTC,CASSHDRDINYGYTF
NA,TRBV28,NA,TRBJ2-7,TGTGCCAGCACCATGGGCAGTTCGAGCTCCTACGAGCAGTACTTC,CASTMGSSSSYEQYF